These 32 T cell receptor beta chains were all obtained from the same sample, sequenced in a study of long-term antiretroviral therapy in people with HIV. Run at survey level, the immunoSEQ assay was version v3.0. TCRdb's copy holds only in-frame clones and misses some; the assay was immunoSEQ multiplex PCR. The sample records approximately 28,000 clones, about 90% being singletons. This material consisted of unsorted PBMCs, taken 2 years after starting antiretroviral therapy. These receptors were collected from a man aged 45 to 65 with HIV.

The V call is TRBV18, the J call TRBJ2-2, with TRBD2 matching 7 bases. CDR3 length: 17 residues. V was pared by 0 bases and J by 5 bases, with 9 bases of the junction left unmatched. The germline V gene encodes CDR1 KGHSH and CDR2 LQKENI. CDR3 residues: CASSPPFFSGLTGELFF. Here the CDR3 DNA reads TGTGCCAGCTCACCACCTTTTTTTAGCGGGCTTACCGGGGAGCTGTTTTTT.

The rearrangement links TRBV6-5 to TRBJ2-7; TRBD1 aligns across 8 bases. The junction had 2 bases not matched to a gene; V was cut back by 0 bases and J by 1 base. From germline, CDR1 is MNHEY and CDR2 SVGAGI. The length of the CDR3 is 15 residues. CDR3 in DNA: TGTGCCAGCAGTTACTCGACAGGGGCTTCCTACGAGCAGTACTTC. Translating gives CASSYSTGASYEQYF.

The table lists this clone with a few counts. The rearrangement uses TRBV2 and TRBJ1-2; no clear D. The CDR3 loop spans 13 amino acids. Trimming took off 4 bases at V and 2 bases at J, with 8 bases between the two ends. Per germline, CDR1 SNHLY and CDR2 FYNNEI. CDR3: CASSVGGNYGYTF. The CDR3 DNA sequence: TGTGCCAGCAGTGTTGGCGGAAACTATGGCTACACCTTC.

The chain employs TRBV5-1 and TRBJ2-7; a weak D match, TRBD1 (6 bases). The CDR3 is 14 residues long. Germline CDR1 is SGHRS and CDR2 is YFSETQ. The V end lost 2 bases, the J end lost 4 bases, and 13 bases lay between the germline ends. DNA for the CDR3: TGCGCCAGCAGCTTCTCCCGGGACACATACGAGCAGTACTTC. Translating gives CASSFSRDTYEQYF.

The gene calls are TRBV4-3 and TRBJ2-5; perhaps TRBD1 as D (6 bases). The V gene's germline CDR1 is LGHNA and CDR2 YSLEER. The CDR3 extends over 15 amino acids. V lost 2 bases, J lost 1 base, and 11 bases lay in between. The DNA of the CDR3 is TGCGCCAGCAGCCAACAAACAGGGATCCAAGAGACCCAGTACTTC. It yields the protein CASSQQTGIQETQYF.

The rearrangement links TRBV5-1 to TRBJ2-5; TRBD1 agrees at 8 bases. Germline values: CDR1 SGHRS, CDR2 YFSETQ. The CDR3 has 14 residues. DNA of the CDR3: TGCGCTTCCGGGTCCACAGGGGGTCGGGAGACCCAGTACTTC. This sequence encodes CASGSTGGRETQYF.

CDR3 in DNA: TGTGCCAGCAGCGTAGACAGGGCTGGAAACACCATATATTTT. Translation: CASSVDRAGNTIYF. The chain carries TRBV9 and TRBJ1-3; D is possibly TRBD1 (6 bases). CDR3 length equals 14 residues. V was trimmed by 0 bases and J by 2 bases, leaving 6 bases between them. CDR1 and CDR2 from the germline V gene are SGDLS and YYNGEE. Full variable domain (missing parts from reference TRBV9 and TRBJ1-3): DSGVTQTPKHLITATGQRVTLRCSPRSGDLSVYWYQQSLDQGLQFLIQYYNGEERAKGNILERFSAQQFPDLHSELNLSSLELGDSALYFCASSVDRAGNTIYFGEGSWLTVV.

This clone was counted between two and nine times. The rearrangement links TRBV9 to TRBJ2-7; D may match TRBD1 or TRBD2 (6 bases each). CDR1 and CDR2 from the germline V gene are SGDLS and YYNGEE. The ends were cut back, 2 bases at V and 5 bases at J, with 11 bases in the middle. The CDR3 length is 13 residues. This CDR3 reads CASSVGGSDEQYF. As DNA, the CDR3 is TGTGCCAGCAGCGTGGGGGGCAGCGACGAGCAGTACTTC. Full variable domain (outside the CDR3, taken from reference TRBV9 and TRBJ2-7): DSGVTQTPKHLITATGQRVTLRCSPRSGDLSVYWYQQSLDQGLQFLIQYYNGEERAKGNILERFSAQQFPDLHSELNLSSLELGDSALYFCASSVGGSDEQYFGPGTRLTVT.

V and J are TRBV6-5 and TRBJ1-1, with D uncertain. The germline gives CDR1 MNHEY, CDR2 SVGAGI. V was shortened by 6 bases and J by 4 bases, with 6 bases between the two germline ends. The CDR3 has 11 amino acids. The CDR3 region is CASRRGTEAFF. In DNA, the CDR3 is TGTGCCAGCAGGCGGGGCACTGAAGCTTTCTTT.

The chain uses TRBV28 and TRBJ1-5; D is unclear. V was pared by 10 bases and J by 4 bases, with 11 bases between. This CDR3 has 12 amino acids. The V gene's germline CDR1 is MDHEN and CDR2 SYDVKM. The CDR3 loop is CATKALNQPQHF. CDR3 DNA sequence: TGTGCCACTAAAGCCTTAAATCAGCCCCAGCATTTT. Using reference TRBV28 and TRBJ1-5 for the parts outside the CDR3, the full variable domain is DVKVTQSSRYLVKRTGEKVFLECVQDMDHENMFWYRQDPGLGLRLIYFSYDVKMKEKGDIPEGYSVSREKKERFSLILESASTNQTSMYLCATKALNQPQHFGDGTRLSIL.

V gene TRBV5-8 combines with J gene TRBJ1-4; D is possibly TRBD1 (5 bases). Trimming pared 0 bases from V and 8 bases from J, leaving 14 bases between. Germline-derived CDR1 and CDR2 are SGHTS and YDEGEE. This CDR3 contains 15 residues. CDR3 nucleotides: TGTGCCAGCAGCTTGGCCAGACAGTCTTTGGAAAAACTGTTTTTT. Encoded protein: CASSLARQSLEKLFF.

The gene calls are TRBV2 and TRBJ1-1, with unresolved D. Deletions cut 5 bases from V and 5 bases from J, with 15 bases between. Germline V gives CDR1 SNHLY, CDR2 FYNNEI. The CDR3 totals 14 residues. The CDR3 DNA sequence: TGTGCCAGCAGTCCCGTGGGAGGCGGTACTGAAGCTTTCTTT. Translating it yields CASSPVGGGTEAFF.

V gene TRBV29-1 combines with J gene TRBJ2-1; D is unresolved. In germline, CDR1 is SQVTM, CDR2 ANQGSEA. The CDR3 extends over 14 amino acids. The V and J ends lost 6 bases and 0 bases respectively, with 12 bases between them. CDR3 region: CSVQYPISYNEQFF. Written as DNA, the CDR3 is TGCAGCGTCCAATACCCTATCTCCTACAATGAGCAGTTCTTC.

The chain uses TRBV6-4 and TRBJ2-5; D tentatively reads TRBD1 or TRBD2 (5 bases each). Between the trimmed V and J ends, which lost 5 bases and 1 base, there was a span of 14 bases. CDR1 MRHNA and CDR2 SNTAGT come from the germline V gene. This CDR3 comprises 15 residues. The CDR3, as DNA: TGTGCCAGCAGTTTACGAGCTGGGGGCCAAGAGACCCAGTACTTC. It codes for CASSLRAGGQETQYF.

The chain employs TRBV18 and TRBJ1-1; 7 nucleotides align to TRBD1. The length of the CDR3 is 11 residues. V dropped 5 bases and J dropped 9; count of bases not matched to a gene: 3. Germline CDR1 reads KGHSH; CDR2 reads LQKENI. In DNA form, the CDR3 reads TGTGCCAGCTCAAGGACAGGAAAAGCTTTCTTT. Its translation: CASSRTGKAFF.

CDR3 protein: CATVIGGGAYNEQFF. CDR3 bases: TGTGCCACCGTTATAGGCGGGGGCGCCTACAATGAGCAGTTCTTC. The chain has TRBV6-5 and TRBJ2-1; TRBD2 might be the D (7 bases). V lost 10 bases to trimming and J lost 2 bases, with 18 bases between them. The CDR3 length is 15 residues. Germline V gene lookup returns CDR1 MNHEY and CDR2 SVGAGI.

This CDR3 is CASSGTPAGEQFF. CDR3 in DNA: TGTGCCAGCAGTGGAACCCCGGCGGGCGAGCAGTTCTTC. The chain is built from TRBV2 and TRBJ2-1, with D possibly being TRBD2 (5 bases). Germline V CDR1 and CDR2: SNHLY, FYNNEI. V was shortened by 4 bases and J by 10 bases, with 14 bases between the two germline ends. CDR3 size: 13 residues.

This chain joins TRBV15 and TRBJ1-2; no clear D gene. The CDR3 has 14 residues. V was cut by 1 base and J by 2 bases, with 8 bases left in between. The germline gives CDR1 LNHNV, CDR2 YYDKDF (reference sequence). The CDR3 coding sequence is TGTGCCACCAGCAGAGCGGGCCGGAACTATGGCTACACCTTC. It specifies CATSRAGRNYGYTF.

This clone was picked up a small number of times. The rearrangement links TRBV10-1 to TRBJ2-2, with TRBD1 matching 7 bases. Unmatched junction bases numbered 9, after V lost 8 bases and J lost 6 bases. This CDR3 region has 14 residues. Germline values: CDR1 WNHNN, CDR2 SYGVQD (reference sequence). The chain's CDR3 is CASGWTGNPGELFF. In DNA form, the CDR3 reads TGCGCCAGCGGCTGGACAGGAAATCCCGGGGAGCTGTTTTTT.

V gene TRBV11-3 combines with J gene TRBJ2-2, with D possibly being TRBD2 (6 bases). The CDR3 loop spans 14 amino acids. V dropped 4 bases and J dropped 3 bases, with 9 bases sitting between them. The germline V gene has CDR1 SGHNT and CDR2 YENEEA. Written as DNA, the CDR3 is TGTGCCAGCAGCTATCTAGCGTACACCGGGGAGCTGTTTTTT. It is translated as CASSYLAYTGELFF.

The chain uses TRBV6-6 and TRBJ1-5; D is undetermined. V was shortened by 8 bases and J by 4 bases, with 9 bases between the two germline ends. This CDR3 contains 12 residues. Per the germline V gene, CDR1 is MNHNY and CDR2 is SVGAGI (reference sequence). The CDR3 is CASSPENQPQHF. The DNA for the CDR3 is TGTGCCAGCTCCCCGGAAAATCAGCCCCAGCATTTT.

This clone was seen only a few times. The chain joins TRBV6-1 to TRBJ1-5; D is uncertain. Germline CDR1 is MNHNS and CDR2 is SASEGT. This CDR3 region has 13 residues. Trimming shortened V by 4 bases and J by 2 bases, and 6 bases separated the two germline ends. CDR3 in amino acids: CASSVVGNQPQHF. Written as DNA, the CDR3 is TGTGCCAGCAGTGTAGTCGGCAATCAGCCCCAGCATTTT.

This sequence joins TRBV25-1 and TRBJ2-2; the D is unclear. Germline CDR1 and CDR2: MGHDK and SYGVNS. The germline V and J ends were trimmed by 8 bases and 0 bases, with 7 bases remaining between them. The CDR3 has 13 amino acids. This chain's CDR3 is CASRATNTGELFF. As DNA, the CDR3 is TGTGCCAGCCGTGCAACGAACACCGGGGAGCTGTTTTTT.

This chain connects TRBV7-9 to TRBJ1-1; tentatively, D is TRBD1 (5 bases). Trimming removed 11 bases from V and 0 bases from J, with 13 bases in between. Looked up from germline, CDR1 is SEHNR and CDR2 is FQNEAQ (reference sequence). The CDR3 runs 13 residues. CDR3: CAGAGLMNTEAFF. The CDR3 nucleotides read TGTGCCGGGGCGGGACTAATGAACACTGAAGCTTTCTTT.

This rearrangement joins TRBV5-1 to TRBJ2-7, with D hard to call. The germline CDR1 and CDR2 sequences are SGHRS and YFSETQ. With 2 bases removed from V and 5 bases from J, the gap between germline ends came to 14 bases. CDR3 length equals 14 residues. In DNA form, the CDR3 reads TGCGCCAGCAGCTTTGCCGGGCTGGGGAACGAGCAGTACTTC. The encoded protein is CASSFAGLGNEQYF.

The V call is TRBV2, the J call TRBJ2-4, with D perhaps TRBD2 (5 bases). Germline CDR1 and CDR2: SNHLY and FYNNEI. Trimming removed 0 bases from V and 8 bases from J, with 23 bases in between. The CDR3 has 18 residues. The CDR3 nucleotides read TGTGCCAGCAGTGAAGCGCTCGGGATCTCGGGAAAAAGGCACATTCAGTACTTC. Translated, it gives CASSEALGISGKRHIQYF. The full variable domain, with the rest looked up from reference TRBV2 and TRBJ2-4, is EPEVTQTPSHQVTQMGQEVILRCVPISNHLYFYWYRQILGQKVEFLVSFYNNEISEKSEIFDDQFSVERPDGSNFTLKIRSTKLEDSAMYFCASSEALGISGKRHIQYFGAGTRLSVL.

The chain combines TRBV4-3 with TRBJ2-5; TRBD1 might be the D (6 bases). The CDR3 sequence is 14 residues long. The V end was cut by 1 base, the J end by 0 bases, with 6 bases between. Germline CDR1 is LGHNA and CDR2 is YSLEER. The CDR3 loop is CASSQAGDQETQYF. As DNA, the CDR3 is TGCGCCAGCAGCCAAGCAGGGGACCAAGAGACCCAGTACTTC.

V and J are TRBV18 and TRBJ2-5; D not certain. Deletions cut 6 bases from V and 2 bases from J, with 10 bases between. The CDR3 length is 13 residues. The germline V gene encodes CDR1 KGHSH and CDR2 LQKENI. CDR3 in DNA: TGTGCCAGCTCTCGCACGATTCAAGAGACCCAGTACTTC. Translated, it gives CASSRTIQETQYF.

The chain employs TRBV28 and TRBJ1-6, with D uncertain. The CDR3 runs to 14 residues. The V end was cut by 6 bases, the J end by 7 bases, with 13 bases between. The germline gives CDR1 MDHEN, CDR2 SYDVKM. CDR3 region: CASRKTRRNSPLHF. Here the CDR3 DNA reads TGTGCCAGCAGAAAAACTCGGCGGAATTCACCCCTCCACTTT.

V usage is TRBV10-1 and J usage is TRBJ2-3; 8 nucleotides line up with TRBD1. In germline, CDR1 is WNHNN, CDR2 SYGVQD (reference sequence). The length of the CDR3 is 15 residues. The J segment lost 9 bases and the V segment lost 5 bases, leaving 13 bases of the junction unmatched. CDR3 bases: TGCGCCAGCAGTTATGAGACAGGGGAAGGAGTCACGCAGTATTTT. It yields the protein CASSYETGEGVTQYF.

The chain combines TRBV27 with TRBJ1-1; D is unclear. This CDR3 region has 15 residues. The germline CDR1 and CDR2 sequences are MNHEY and SMNVEV (reference sequence). Trimming took 5 bases from V and 3 from J, leaving 16 bases between them. The CDR3: CASSKEWTGDTEAFF. CDR3 nucleotides: TGTGCCAGCAGTAAAGAGTGGACGGGCGACACTGAAGCTTTCTTT.

The V gene is TRBV28, the J gene TRBJ1-2; TRBD1 matches at 7 bases. Germline V CDR1 and CDR2: MDHEN, SYDVKM. After removal of 4 bases from V and 3 bases from J, the junction contained 8 bases not matched to a gene. CDR3 length: 15 amino acids. The CDR3 reads CASSYSQGVYYGYTF. The CDR3 region has the DNA TGTGCCAGCAGTTACTCCCAGGGGGTCTACTATGGCTACACCTTC.